The 26 T cell receptor beta chains reported below all come from one sample, sequenced in a study of blood T cell repertoires in COVID-19. Assay used: immunoSEQ multiplex PCR; TCRdb lists only in-frame clones, some missing. This table holds 100,000 to 150,000 clones, approximately 82% found once. Sequencing was done on a sample of peripheral blood. The receptors were sampled from a man in his sixties with acute or convalescent COVID-19.

This clone was found a few times. The chain recombines TRBV10-3 with TRBJ2-7; 8 nucleotides agree with TRBD1. V lost 4 bases and J lost 6; bases outside the gene matches: 8. This CDR3 has 14 residues. Germline loops: CDR1 ENHRY, CDR2 SYGVKD. In DNA form, the CDR3 reads TGTGCCATCAGTGGGAGGGACAGGCTTTCCGAGCAGTACTTC. Its translation: CAISGRDRLSEQYF.

In its sample, this clone was seen once. This chain uses TRBV12-3 or TRBV12-4 with TRBJ1-5; 8 bases fit TRBD1. The CDR3 has 13 amino acids. Germline trimming cut 6 bases from V and 6 bases from J; bases unmatched to any gene: 4. This CDR3 is CASSSDRVQPQHF. The CDR3 coding sequence is TGTGCCAGCAGCTCGGACAGGGTTCAGCCCCAGCATTTT.

V is TRBV13 and J is TRBJ1-1; D remains ambiguous. CDR3 length equals 15 residues. CDR1 and CDR2 from the germline V gene are PRHDT and FYEKMQ (reference sequence). V dropped 0 bases and J dropped 4 bases, with 12 bases sitting between them. CDR3 in DNA: TGTGCCAGCAGCTTAGGGGGCTGGGTTAGCACTGAAGCTTTCTTT. Protein product: CASSLGGWVSTEAFF.

The J gene is TRBJ2-7, the V gene TRBV9; maybe TRBD2 (5 bases). CDR1 and CDR2 from the germline V gene are SGDLS and YYNGEE. V gave up 0 bases and J gave up 7 bases, with 20 bases separating them. The CDR3 is 16 amino acids. The CDR3 sequence is CASSVGYRVSSGEQYF. DNA for the CDR3: TGTGCCAGCAGCGTAGGTTATAGGGTATCATCGGGGGAGCAGTACTTC.

The V gene is TRBV2, the J gene TRBJ1-2; 7 bases align to TRBD1. This CDR3 comprises 15 residues. Germline CDR1 SNHLY, CDR2 FYNNEI. V lost 6 bases and J lost 4; bases outside the gene matches: 11. The CDR3 DNA is TGTGCCAGCAGGGCTGACAGGGAAGGGAGCTATGGCTACACCTTC. It yields the protein CASRADREGSYGYTF.

V usage is TRBV13 and J usage is TRBJ2-1; D may be TRBD1 (5 bases). Germline CDR1 reads PRHDT; CDR2 reads FYEKMQ (reference sequence). The CDR3 length is 12 residues. Trimming removed 4 bases at V and 9 bases at J, with 10 bases between. CDR3 loop: CASSSKRGEQFF. The CDR3 DNA reads TGTGCCAGCAGCTCCAAAAGGGGTGAGCAGTTCTTC. Filled out from reference TRBV13 and TRBJ2-1, the complete variable domain reads AAGVIQSPRHLIKEKRETATLKCYPIPRHDTVYWYQQGPGQDPQFLISFYEKMQSDKGSIPDRFSAQQFSDYHSELNMSSLELGDSALYFCASSSKRGEQFFGPGTRLTVL.

This chain connects TRBV6-5 to TRBJ2-7, with 7 bases matching TRBD2. V gave up 0 bases and J gave up 0 bases; unmatched junction bases: 2. CDR1 is MNHEY and CDR2 is SVGAGI in the germline V gene. CDR3 length equals 15 residues. In DNA, the CDR3 is TGTGCCAGCAGTTACTCTCCGGGAGGCTCCTACGAGCAGTACTTC. Translating gives CASSYSPGGSYEQYF.

The chain couples TRBV24-1 to TRBJ2-5; 9 bases agree with TRBD1. The CDR3 spans 14 residues. From germline, CDR1 is KGHDR and CDR2 SFDVKD. After removal of 4 bases from V and 6 bases from J, the junction contained 5 bases not matched to a gene. The CDR3 region has the DNA TGTGCCACCAGTGAGAGGGACAGGGAAAAGACCCAGTACTTC. Its translation is CATSERDREKTQYF.

This clone was seen only a few times. The V call is TRBV19, the J call TRBJ1-5, with TRBD1 as a possible D gene (5 bases). Trimming took 3 bases from V and 5 from J, leaving 8 bases between them. Per the germline V gene, CDR1 is LNHDA and CDR2 is SQIVND (reference sequence). The CDR3 loop spans 13 amino acids. CDR3 in amino acids: CASSMWGDQPQHF. In DNA form, the CDR3 reads TGTGCCAGTAGTATGTGGGGGGATCAGCCCCAGCATTTT.

The genes are TRBV18 and TRBJ1-1; 7 bases are a match to TRBD1. J lost 6 bases, V lost 5 bases, and 15 bases had no gene match. This CDR3 is built from 16 residues. The germline gives CDR1 KGHSH, CDR2 LQKENI. CDR3 in DNA: TGTGCCAGCTCATCACTCGGAGGGGGCGGGAAGGCTGAAGCTTTCTTT. It translates to CASSSLGGGGKAEAFF.

With respect to this clone: Other DNA sequences in the sample encode the same CDR3. The chain is built from TRBV13 and TRBJ1-2; a possible D gene is TRBD1 (5 bases). V dropped 3 bases and J dropped 2 bases, with 7 bases sitting between them. Germline V gene sequence: CDR1 PRHDT, CDR2 FYEKMQ (reference sequence). The CDR3 is made up of 13 amino acids. In nucleotides, the CDR3 is TGTGCCAGCAGCTTGCGGGGGAACTATGGCTACACCTTC. This translates into CASSLRGNYGYTF.

The chain uses TRBV27 and TRBJ2-5; D is uncertain. V was cut by 0 bases and J by 5 bases, with 10 bases left in between. The length of the CDR3 is 14 residues. Germline V gives CDR1 MNHEY, CDR2 SMNVEV (reference sequence). The CDR3 DNA is TGTGCCAGCAGTTTATCGTCTCCCGCGGAGACCCAGTACTTC. Amino acid sequence: CASSLSSPAETQYF.

This clone was found a few times. CDR3 region: CASSSLGREQYF. In DNA form, the CDR3 reads TGTGCCAGCAGCTCCCTGGGGCGCGAGCAGTACTTC. This chain uses TRBV5-4 with TRBJ2-7; D possibly corresponds to TRBD1 (5 bases). The V and J ends lost 3 bases and 6 bases respectively, with 10 bases between them. CDR1 SGHNT and CDR2 YYREEE come from the germline V gene (reference sequence). This CDR3 has 12 amino acids.

V is TRBV7-3 and J is TRBJ2-5, with 12 bases that match TRBD1. Germline loops: CDR1 SGHTA, CDR2 FQGTGA. The trim removed 3 bases at V and 7 bases at J, leaving 9 bases unmatched. The CDR3 runs to 16 residues. This chain's CDR3 is CASSLARDRGRGTQYF. CDR3 DNA: TGTGCCAGCAGCTTGGCCCGGGACAGGGGGCGAGGGACCCAGTACTTC. The full variable domain, completed using reference TRBV7-3 and TRBJ2-5, is GAGVSQTPSNKVTEKGKYVELRCDPISGHTALYWYRQSLGQGPEFLIYFQGTGAADDSGLPNDRFFAVRPEGSVSTLKIQRTERGDSAVYLCASSLARDRGRGTQYFGPGTRLLVL.

The CDR3 DNA sequence: TGTGCCAGCAGTGATGAGGGCGGCTACACCTTC. This codes for CASSDEGGYTF. The gene calls are TRBV2 and TRBJ1-2, with D uncertain. V was trimmed by 3 bases and J by 8 bases, leaving 7 bases between them. The CDR3 has 11 residues. Germline V gene lookup returns CDR1 SNHLY and CDR2 FYNNEI.

CDR3 region: CASRRSGSIYEQFF. For the CDR3, the DNA is TGTGCCAGTCGCAGGAGCGGGAGCATCTATGAGCAGTTCTTC. The rearrangement links TRBV28 to TRBJ2-1; 8 bases line up with TRBD2. From germline, CDR1 is MDHEN and CDR2 SYDVKM. V lost 9 bases and J lost 8; bases outside the gene matches: 12. The CDR3 covers 14 residues.

The V and J genes are TRBV4-1 and TRBJ1-3; unclear D gene. Germline loops: CDR1 MGHRA, CDR2 YSYEKL. Trimming shortened V by 5 bases and J by 3 bases, and 11 bases separated the two germline ends. This CDR3 region has 14 residues. The CDR3 bases are TGCGCCAGCAGCTCGGCAGGACTTGGAAACACCATATATTTT. Protein product: CASSSAGLGNTIYF.

In nucleotides, the CDR3 is TGTGCCAGCAGTTTTAGGCGGAGGGCAACTAATGAAAAACTGTTTTTT. This translates into CASSFRRRATNEKLFF. The chain employs TRBV28 and TRBJ1-4; D gene unclear. Trimming stripped 3 bases from V and 0 bases from J, with 11 bases between. The CDR3 contains 16 residues. CDR1 is MDHEN, CDR2 SYDVKM, per germline.

In nucleotides, the CDR3 is TGTGCCGCAGGGGATCCTGGAAACACCATATATTTT. Its translation: CAAGDPGNTIYF. The chain recombines TRBV7-7 with TRBJ1-3, with TRBD1 as a possible D gene (6 bases). The germline V gene has CDR1 SSHAT and CDR2 FNYEAQ (reference sequence). Trimming removed 11 bases from V and 2 bases from J, with 10 bases in between. The CDR3 sequence is 12 residues long.

The chain carries TRBV9 and TRBJ2-7; D is undetermined. CDR1 and CDR2 (germline): SGDLS, YYNGEE. V was shortened by 0 bases and J by 4 bases, with 14 bases between the two germline ends. This CDR3 has 15 residues. CDR3 nucleotides: TGTGCCAGCAGCGTAGACAACAGTTTCCCGTACGAGCAGTACTTC. It translates to CASSVDNSFPYEQYF.

V gene TRBV30 combines with J gene TRBJ2-7, with 9 nucleotides matching TRBD2. The V segment lost 3 bases and the J segment 4 bases; nucleotides outside the gene matches: 7. This CDR3 contains 14 residues. Germline loops: CDR1 GTSNPN, CDR2 SVGIG (reference sequence). The CDR3 loop reads CAWRRGLAYYEQYF. The CDR3, as DNA: TGTGCCTGGAGGAGGGGACTAGCTTATTACGAGCAGTACTTC.

The rearrangement joins TRBV6-5 to TRBJ2-1; D remains ambiguous. V was cut by 6 bases and J by 0 bases, with 9 bases left in between. Germline V gene data show CDR1 as MNHEY and CDR2 as SVGAGI. The CDR3 consists of 14 residues. Here the CDR3 DNA reads TGTGCCAGCAGGAGCCATAGCTCCTACAATGAGCAGTTCTTC. This codes for CASRSHSSYNEQFF.

In its sample, this clone was seen once. The rearrangement joins TRBV3-1 (or the pseudogene TRBV3-2) to TRBJ1-5; 11 bases align to TRBD1. The V gene end was trimmed by 5 bases and the J gene end by 7 bases; junction bases not matched to a gene: 1. In germline, CDR1 is LGHDT, CDR2 YNNKEL (reference sequence). CDR3 size: 13 residues. In nucleotides, the CDR3 is TGTGCCAGCAGCGGGACAGGGGGACAGCCCCAGCATTTT. As protein: CASSGTGGQPQHF.

This clone was seen a few times. This chain uses TRBV9 with TRBJ1-2; possibly TRBD1 for D (6 bases). The germline CDR1 and CDR2 sequences are SGDLS and YYNGEE. The V gene lost 4 bases and the J gene lost 4 bases, with 8 bases spanning the gap. The CDR3 runs to 12 residues. CDR3 loop: CASSTDSYGYTF. DNA for the CDR3: TGTGCCAGCAGCACGGACAGCTATGGCTACACCTTC.

The rearrangement uses TRBV5-1 and TRBJ1-2, with 11 bases aligning to TRBD1. This CDR3 is 14 amino acids long. Germline V CDR1 and CDR2: SGHRS, YFSETQ. The junction had 6 bases not matched to a gene; V was cut back by 5 bases and J by 6 bases. CDR3 nucleotide sequence: TGCGCCAGCAGTTCCGGACAGGGGGCGGATGGCTACACCTTC. Its translation is CASSSGQGADGYTF.

CDR3 coding DNA: TGTGCCAGCAGCTTAGAAGGAGCGCGGGGGGCCGAGCAGTACTTC. This translates into CASSLEGARGAEQYF. The gene calls are TRBV7-8 and TRBJ2-7; 8 nucleotides agree with TRBD2. This CDR3 spans 15 amino acids. Germline V lookup: CDR1 SGHVS, CDR2 FQNEAQ. V was clipped by 1 base and J by 6 bases; unmatched bases: 8.